This TCR beta chain stems from a study of shared clonotypes between healthy human individuals (dated by TCRdb to about 2020). At the level of the whole study: The cohort comprised two women and a few men aged 18 to 49 years. For each donor, CD4 naive and CD4 memory were each given three plates, CD8 naive was given two plates, and CD8 memory was given one plate. The study deeply sequenced blood TCR repertoires of five healthy adults to estimate repertoire size and the extent of clonotype sharing between individuals. To increase sequencing depth and limit assay-specific biases, TCR repertoire library preparation and sequencing were carried out by different laboratories using diverse techniques. Per donor, leukapheresis produced somewhere between about 0.85 and 9.5 billion PBMCs. Paper-wide results and their limitations: About 5% of naive CD4, 3.5% of naive CD8, around 2.3% of memory CD4, and about 0.4% of memory CD8 clonotypes were shared across a few donors. Because the study included only a small number of donors, the genetic and exposure-history diversity represented was limited. Only blood was sampled, and tissue TCR repertoires likely differ from those in blood. Clonotypes shared by all four sorted-subset donors showed higher generation probabilities than non-shared clonotypes. Based on pairwise subsampling, the degree of clonotype sharing among donors was expected to be affected by sequencing depth. Incomplete sequencing was indicated by rarefaction of sorted-subset datasets, despite the large sequencing depth. Naive subsets generally had larger estimated clonotype richness than memory subsets.

Per the germline V gene (reference sequence), MNHNY is the CDR1 and SVGAGI is the CDR2. At the junction V is shortened by 7 bases and J by 4 bases, with 13 bases in between. The CDR3 holds 14 amino acids from the cysteine to the phenylalanine. Only CDR3 DNA remains: 42 bases, in frame from the first base. Using the deep immunoSEQ assay, multiplex PCR amplified TCR CDR3 regions from genomic DNA. Extracted genomic DNA from each cell subset was distributed evenly across all wells of several immunoSEQ 96-well plates, and each plate was treated as a replicate. For sorted subsets, each replicate PCR was loaded with approximately 200 ng genomic DNA, equivalent to 32,000 or so T cell genomes. Purified libraries were quantified with a Qubit 3.0 fluorometer, sized on a Bioanalyzer 2100, and re-quantified with the KAPA Library Quantification kit. Every immunoSEQ 96-well plate was sequenced on a separate single-read 150-cycle Illumina NextSeq 550 flow cell. The original pipeline was this. Because the immunoSEQ output included only junctional sequences and no quality scores, the filtering could not be the same as the filtering used for full-length reads. Sequences were annotated with PyIR, a Python wrapper for IgBLAST v1.9, and V/J genes and CDR3 were assigned using IMGT germline references. Reads were filtered out if the reads had weak V/J assignments (E-value above 1e-6), no CDR3, stop codons, out-of-frame junctions, or ambiguous translated residues. V3J clonotypes were defined as sequences sharing the same inferred V gene, J gene, and CDR3 amino acid sequence. To compute the percentage overlap between repertoires, the number of shared unique clonotypes was divided by the size of the smaller repertoire. Repertoire richness was assessed with RTK rarefaction, the Chao1 estimator, and Recon v2.1 estimates of unobserved clonotypes. Generation probabilities for all TCRbeta clonotypes obtained by the gDNA method from several donors were computed using OLGA. TCRdb took over this immuneACCESS table, retaining in-frame rearrangements with V and J assigned. Such tables are incomplete; in checked studies, under half of the missing clones stem from an unresolved V gene, and the remainder is unexplained. Clonal size and the V and J genes are those of that table, whereas D and trimming came from the DNA. The sample table holds more than 2 million clones, of which almost 96% were seen once. Approximately 0.13% of the sample goes to the ten largest clones.

Remarks on this clone: Its antigen remains unidentified. Qualities for individual bases were not recorded, and no much larger clone is one base off.

The donors were healthy, HIV-negative adults who had no recently reported acute infections or vaccinations. Only Caucasian adults living in Nashville, Tennessee, USA were represented among the donors. Magnetic negative selection was used to enrich CD4+ T cells, after which naive cells were positively selected on CD45RA and the negative fraction became the memory subset. Blood was collected by leukapheresis, and PBMCs were isolated by Ficoll-Histopaque density gradient centrifugation and then cryopreserved in liquid nitrogen vapor phase. Purity and quantity of every magnetically sorted T cell population were checked by analytical flow cytometry. Genomic DNA was isolated from every sorted fraction and measured by UV absorbance on a Nanodrop 2000c.

This chain is built from TRBV6-6 and TRBJ2-2, with the D gene not confidently named. The receptor comes from a man between 18 and 29 years old in good health. Sequencing used naive CD4+ T cells sorted from blood. The cell subset or site label here, explained by the study, means: CD45RA+ positively selected. The CDR3 is CASTTLPRTGELFF. The DNA is TGTGCCAGCACCACCCTGCCACGCACCGGGGAGCTGTTTTTT.